The rows below give T cell receptor beta chains drawn from one sample of a study of shared clonotypes between healthy human individuals. Clones were sequenced by immunoSEQ multiplex PCR, and TCRdb holds only the in-frame ones, with some missing. The top ten clones hold 0.36% of a sample with 2,500,000 or so clones, roughly 93% of them seen once. The source material was naive CD4+ T cells from PBMCs. These receptors came from a man between 18 and 35 years old in good health. Some clones in this sample may be carry-over from other donors' samples. CDR3s include the opening cysteine and the closing phenylalanine or tryptophan. Fields, in order: clone size, D gene, V gene, J gene, CDR3 DNA, CDR3 protein. A D gene is named only where the DNA matches it firmly. The size entry is marked missing in some rows and otherwise reads once, few, many or a size class.

.,.,TRBV7-8,TRBJ2-4,TGTGCCAGCAGCCGTACACAGATGGGAATTCAGTACTTC,CASSRTQMGIQYF
.,TRBD1,TRBV28,TRBJ2-5,TGTGCCAGCAGTACCCGACAGGGGGAGGGAGAGACCCAGTACTTC,CASSTRQGEGETQYF
.,.,TRBV6-6,TRBJ2-2,TGTGCCAGCAGTTACTCCCAGGCCTTCGTCGGGGAGCTGTTTTTT,CASSYSQAFVGELFF
.,TRBD1,TRBV7-2,TRBJ2-7,TGTGCCAGCAGCCGACAGGGGAGCTCCTACGAGCAGTACTTC,CASSRQGSSYEQYF
.,TRBD1,TRBV4-2,TRBJ1-4,TGTGCCAGCAGCCCGACAGGGGTTAGGGCAACTAATGAAAAACTGTTTTTT,CASSPTGVRATNEKLFF
.,.,TRBV18,TRBJ2-5,TGTGCCAGCTCACCACCATACAGGCCCTCTGAGACCCAGTACTTC,CASSPPYRPSETQYF
.,.,TRBV5-1,TRBJ2-2,TGCGCCAGCAGCTTGGATCAGGGTTGGGCCGGGGAGCTGTTTTTT,CASSLDQGWAGELFF
few,.,TRBV29-1,TRBJ1-1,TGCAGCGTTGAACGGGGCAGTTGGGGCACTGAAGCTTTCTTT,CSVERGSWGTEAFF
.,TRBD1,TRBV5-4,TRBJ1-1,TGTGCCAGCAGCTCCCGGGACAGGGGGCGGGAGGTTGAAGCTTTCTTT,CASSSRDRGREVEAFF
.,.,TRBV7-9,TRBJ2-7,TGTGCCAGCAGCTTATACTCCTACGAGCAGTACTTC,CASSLYSYEQYF
.,TRBD1,TRBV5-1,TRBJ2-3,TGCGCCAGCAGCTTGGGCGGGACAGGGGTAGTCGATACGCAGTATTTT,CASSLGGTGVVDTQYF
.,TRBD2,TRBV11-3,TRBJ2-7,TGTGCCAGCAGCTTAGCAGCGGGGACGTCCTATAACGAGCAGTACTTC,CASSLAAGTSYNEQYF
.,.,TRBV29-1,TRBJ1-2,TGCAGCGTTGGCGGGGGGTACCGTTATGAGGGCTACACCTTC,CSVGGGYRYEGYTF
.,.,TRBV14,TRBJ2-1,TGTGCCAGCAGCCAGTTGGGGGCGGGAATTTACAATGAGCAGTTCTTC,CASSQLGAGIYNEQFF
.,.,TRBV4-1,TRBJ1-2,TGCGCCAGCAGCAAGAACGGCATAAATCCTAACTATGGCTACACCTTC,CASSKNGINPNYGYTF
.,.,TRBV4-3,TRBJ2-7,TGCGCCAGCAGCCTGGTGACGGATTCCTACGAGCAGTACTTC,CASSLVTDSYEQYF
.,TRBD1,TRBV28,TRBJ1-1,TGTGCCAGCAGAGTTACAGGGGGCGCCTATGCTGAAGCTTTCTTT,CASRVTGGAYAEAFF
few,.,TRBV15,TRBJ1-5,TGTGCCACCAGCAGGGGGGACTACAATCAGCCCCAGCATTTT,CATSRGDYNQPQHF
.,.,TRBV5-1,TRBJ2-6,TGCGCCAGCAGCTTGGATAAGAGTGGGGCCAACGTCCTGACTTTC,CASSLDKSGANVLTF
.,TRBD1,TRBV5-1,TRBJ1-1,TGCGCCAGCAGCTTGGTGGCAGGGGGCGGGAACACTGAAGCTTTCTTT,CASSLVAGGGNTEAFF
.,.,TRBV5-4,TRBJ2-5,TGTGCCAGCAGTCTTCCTTTTGGCCAAGAGACCCAGTACTTC,CASSLPFGQETQYF
.,.,TRBV7-9,TRBJ2-5,TGTGCCAGCAGCTTAGGTTGGGGGCAGATGTACCAAGAGACCCAGTACTTC,CASSLGWGQMYQETQYF
.,.,TRBV4-2,TRBJ1-6,TGTGCCAGCAGCCAGGCCACCCGTTCACCCCTCCACTTT,CASSQATRSPLHF
.,TRBD2,TRBV27,TRBJ2-7,TGTGCCACCCGAATAGCGGGAGGTGGCTACGAGCAGTACTTC,CATRIAGGGYEQYF
.,.,TRBV5-1,TRBJ2-1,TGCGCCAGCAGCGGTGATAGCGGACACAATGAGCAGTTCTTC,CASSGDSGHNEQFF
few,TRBD1,TRBV27,TRBJ2-2,TGTGCCAGCCCTTCGCCGGACAGGGCCCCGAACACCGGGGAGCTGTTTTTT,CASPSPDRAPNTGELFF
.,TRBD2,TRBV4-2,TRBJ2-3,TGTGCCAGCAGCCAAGATCCCCGTCGACTAGCGGGAGTTCCAGATACGCAGTATTTT,CASSQDPRRLAGVPDTQYF
.,.,TRBV14,TRBJ1-3,TGTGCCAGCAGCCAACCAGGGGGAAACACCATATATTTT,CASSQPGGNTIYF
.,TRBD2,TRBV7-6,TRBJ2-5,TGTGCCAGCAGCTTAAGTTTGCGGGAGGAGGATGAGACCCAGTACTTC,CASSLSLREEDETQYF
.,.,TRBV5-1,TRBJ2-1,TGCGCCAGCAGCTTGGGGGACCCTGCGAATGAGCAGTTCTTC,CASSLGDPANEQFF
few,TRBD1,TRBV18,TRBJ1-1,TGTGCCAGCTCACCTGACAGGGGAACTGAAGCTTTCTTT,CASSPDRGTEAFF
.,.,TRBV19,TRBJ2-3,TGTGCCAGTAGTCAAGCCGGGGGTACGCAGTATTTT,CASSQAGGTQYF
.,TRBD1,TRBV14,TRBJ2-3,TGTGCCAGCAGCTCAAACCCGGGACAGGGCCCACGGGCAGATACGCAGTATTTT,CASSSNPGQGPRADTQYF
once,.,TRBV5-1,TRBJ2-2,TGCGCCAGCAGCTTAATTAGCCGGGCCCTAACGGAGCTGTTTTTT,CASSLISRALTELFF
.,TRBD2,TRBV2,TRBJ2-1,TGTGCCAGCAGCCCGGGACTAGCGGGAGCCGGTGAGCAGTTCTTC,CASSPGLAGAGEQFF
.,.,TRBV2,TRBJ2-1,TGTGCCAGCAGCGCCCACTCCTACAATGAGCAGTTCTTC,CASSAHSYNEQFF
.,.,TRBV7-9,TRBJ2-3,TGTGCCAGCAGCTGGGAGGGACAGCCCACAGATACGCAGTATTTT,CASSWEGQPTDTQYF
.,.,TRBV29-1,TRBJ2-3,TGCAGCGTTGAAACGAGTAGCACAGATACGCAGTATTTT,CSVETSSTDTQYF